Sequencing of this TCR beta chain was carried out in a study of vaccination effects on CD4 cells after COVID-19. Study-wide results and caveats: Convalescent patients were few in the study, and early post-infection timepoints were absent. Vaccine- and infection-induced clones showed marked clonal contraction late following vaccination.

Produced via immunoSEQ multiplex PCR; TCRdb's table is partial and in-frame only. The sample includes approximately 30,000 clones, 65% seen only once; the top ten take approximately 9.9%. Following an approximately eleven-day culture, CD4+ T cells were purified. Concerning this clone: Its antigen is as yet unknown.

This sequence originates from a human donor who received a COVID-19 vaccine. The sample in question was CD4+ T cells from PBMCs cultured without peptide, obtained before COVID-19 vaccination.

The CDR3: CASSLVGTGVGEAFF. The CDR3 DNA reads as TGTGCCAGCAGCTTAGTGGGTACAGGGGTGGGTGAAGCTTTCTTT. The chain links TRBV7-2 to TRBJ1-1; TRBD1 aligns across 7 bases. The CDR3 runs to 15 residues. CDR1 SGHTA and CDR2 FQGNSA come from the germline V gene. J was trimmed by 7 bases and V by 1 base; bases with no gene match: 9.